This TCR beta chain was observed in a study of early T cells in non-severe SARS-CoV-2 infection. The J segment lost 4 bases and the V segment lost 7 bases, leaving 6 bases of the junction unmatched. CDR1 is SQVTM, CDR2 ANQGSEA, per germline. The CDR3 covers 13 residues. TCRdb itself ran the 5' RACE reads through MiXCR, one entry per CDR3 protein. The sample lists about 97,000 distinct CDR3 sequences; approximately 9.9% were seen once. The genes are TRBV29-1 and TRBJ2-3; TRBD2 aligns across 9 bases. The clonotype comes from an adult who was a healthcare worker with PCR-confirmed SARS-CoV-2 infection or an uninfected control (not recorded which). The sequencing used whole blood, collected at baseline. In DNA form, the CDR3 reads TGCAGCGCAGCGGGGGGCAGGGCAGATACGCAGTATTTT. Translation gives CSAAGGRADTQYF.